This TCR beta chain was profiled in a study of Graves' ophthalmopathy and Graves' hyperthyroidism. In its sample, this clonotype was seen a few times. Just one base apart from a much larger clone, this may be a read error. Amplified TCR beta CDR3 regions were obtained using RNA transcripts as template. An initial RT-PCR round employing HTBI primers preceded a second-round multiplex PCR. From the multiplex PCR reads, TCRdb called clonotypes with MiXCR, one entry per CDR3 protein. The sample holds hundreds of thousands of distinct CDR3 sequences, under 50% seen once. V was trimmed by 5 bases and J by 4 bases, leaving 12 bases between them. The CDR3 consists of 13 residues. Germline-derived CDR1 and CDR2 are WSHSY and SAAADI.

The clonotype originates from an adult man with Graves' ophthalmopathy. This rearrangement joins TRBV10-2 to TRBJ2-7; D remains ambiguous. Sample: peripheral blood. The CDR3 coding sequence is TGCGCCAGCAGTAATCGGCCTACATACGAGCAGTACTTC. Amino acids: CASSNRPTYEQYF.